This T cell receptor (beta chain) was identified in a study of cytomegalovirus exposure and HLA in healthy donors. The length of the CDR3 is 13 residues. The V gene lost 6 bases and the J gene lost 6 bases, with 14 bases spanning the gap. The germline gives CDR1 LNHDA, CDR2 SQIVND (reference sequence). Primers for the PCR totalled 60 Vbeta and 13 Jbeta. Repertoires were generated with immunoSEQ multiplex PCR, while TCRdb's copy carries only in-frame clones and drops some. The table has about 140,000 clones, 60% to 80% seen once; the top ten hold more than 4.5%. The sequencing sample was made of PBMCs. The source of this sequence is a woman in her forties or fifties in good health and CMV-seronegative. The chain employs TRBV19 and TRBJ1-1; a weak D match, TRBD1 (6 bases). CDR3 amino acids: CASSLPGEAEAFF. CDR3 sequence (DNA): TGTGCCAGTAGCCTACCAGGGGAAGCTGAAGCTTTCTTT.